Described below is a single TCR beta chain sequence and its context. The antigen remains unidentified. Germline loops: CDR1 LNHDA, CDR2 SQIVND (reference sequence). The CDR3 sequence is 12 residues long. V was clipped by 6 bases and J by 1 base, with 6 bases between them. The sample is drawn from a study of T cell responses to AZD1222 COVID-19 vaccine. Notes on the study in general: Across spike, vaccine-associated CD4 TCRs were found, dominant at 160-218 and 743-854. The donor group comprised mostly white British people and more females; the analysis possibly underestimated clonal diversity. An increase in Spike-specific TCR breadth and depth was observed after two AZD1222 doses.

Data came from immunoSEQ multiplex PCR; TCRdb stores just in-frame clones and leaves some out. This sample yields around 69,000 clones, of which nearly 90% are seen a single time; 11% belongs to the top ten. This sequence was found in an adult in good health. The chain carries TRBV19 and TRBJ1-1; D is uncertain. This specimen was peripheral blood, taken on day 0 of AZD1222 vaccination. CDR3 loop: CASSQRNTEAFF. CDR3 coding DNA: TGTGCCAGTAGCCAGAGGAACACTGAAGCTTTCTTT.